This TCR beta chain came from a study of a mutant IDH1 vaccine in newly diagnosed glioma. In the study overall: Earlier therapy was either radiotherapy, temozolomide, or both, and most got both.

Time point specified: baseline, week 1 (first vaccination visit). Treatment given: pre-vaccination baseline after standard-of-care therapy. The donors' diagnosis was new WHO grade 3 or 4 astrocytoma that was IDH1-mutant and ATRX-lost. Trimming took 4 bases from V and 7 from J, leaving 10 bases between them. The CDR3 consists of 12 residues. The germline gives CDR1 SGHAT, CDR2 FQDESV (reference sequence). Here immunoSEQ multiplex PCR was the method, and the copy in TCRdb shows in-frame clones only, minus some. The sample has about 54,000 clones; 80% to 90% are singletons. This sequence joins TRBV11-1 and TRBJ1-1; D ambiguous. The TCR comes from a young man with glioma. Source: PBMCs, taken from a glioma patient treated with radiotherapy, temozolomide or both. The CDR3 coding sequence is TGTGCCAGCAGCTCCCGACATGTTGAAGCTTTCTTT. Translating gives CASSSRHVEAFF.